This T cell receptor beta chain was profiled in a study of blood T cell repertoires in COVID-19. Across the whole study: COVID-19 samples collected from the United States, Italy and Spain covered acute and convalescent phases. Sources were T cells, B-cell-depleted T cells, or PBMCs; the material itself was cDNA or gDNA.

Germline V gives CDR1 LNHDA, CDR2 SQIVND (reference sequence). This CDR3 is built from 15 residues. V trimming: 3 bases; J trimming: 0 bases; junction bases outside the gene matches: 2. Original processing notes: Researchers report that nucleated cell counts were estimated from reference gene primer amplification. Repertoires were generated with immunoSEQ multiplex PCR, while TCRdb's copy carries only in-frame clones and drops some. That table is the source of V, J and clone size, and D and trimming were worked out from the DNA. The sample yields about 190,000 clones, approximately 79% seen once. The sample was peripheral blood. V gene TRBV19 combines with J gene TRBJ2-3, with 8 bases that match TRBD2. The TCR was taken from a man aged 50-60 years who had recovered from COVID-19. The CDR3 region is CASSIQRGSTDTQYF. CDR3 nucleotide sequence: TGTGCCAGTAGTATCCAGCGGGGGAGCACAGATACGCAGTATTTT.